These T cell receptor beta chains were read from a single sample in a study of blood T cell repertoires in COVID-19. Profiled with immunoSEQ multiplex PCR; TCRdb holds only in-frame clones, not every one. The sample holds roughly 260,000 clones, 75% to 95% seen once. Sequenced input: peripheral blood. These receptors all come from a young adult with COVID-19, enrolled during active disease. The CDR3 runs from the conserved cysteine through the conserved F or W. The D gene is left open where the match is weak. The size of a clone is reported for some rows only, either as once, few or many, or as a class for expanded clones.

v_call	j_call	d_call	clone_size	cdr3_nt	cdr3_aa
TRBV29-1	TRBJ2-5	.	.	TGCAGCGTTGAACCGGGACAAGAAGAGACCCAGTACTTC	CSVEPGQEETQYF
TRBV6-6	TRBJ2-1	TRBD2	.	TGTGCCAGCAGTTACAAGACTAGCGGGAGGGCCGATGAGCAGTTCTTC	CASSYKTSGRADEQFF
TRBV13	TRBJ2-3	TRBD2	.	TGTGCCAGCGGGACTAGCGTTCTAGCCAGTACAGATACGCAGTATTTT	CASGTSVLASTDTQYF
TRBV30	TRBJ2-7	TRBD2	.	TGTGCCTGGAGTGTAGGTGGTAGCGGGACCTACGAGCAGTACTTC	CAWSVGGSGTYEQYF
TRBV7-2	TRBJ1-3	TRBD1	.	TGTGCCAGCAGCGCAGGGACAGGGGGAGCCGGAAACACCATATATTTT	CASSAGTGGAGNTIYF
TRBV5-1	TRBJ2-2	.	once	TGCGCCAGCAGCTTGGTACAAAACACCGGGGAGCTGTTTTTT	CASSLVQNTGELFF
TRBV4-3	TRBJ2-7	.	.	TGCGCCAGCAGCCCGCACTTCGAAAACTACGAGCAGTACTTC	CASSPHFENYEQYF
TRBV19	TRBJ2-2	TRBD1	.	TGTGCCACCCCAAGGGGACAGGGCTCCACCGGGGAGCTGTTTTTT	CATPRGQGSTGELFF
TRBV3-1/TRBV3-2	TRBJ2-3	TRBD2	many	TGTGCCAGCAGCCAAGAGGGACTAGCCACAGATACGCAGTATTTT	CASSQEGLATDTQYF
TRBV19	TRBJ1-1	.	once	TGTGCCAGTAGTACAGGGAGGACTGAAGCTTTCTTT	CASSTGRTEAFF
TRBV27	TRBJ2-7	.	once	TGTGCCACCCAAAAGGGGGACACCTTCTACGAGCAGTACTTC	CATQKGDTFYEQYF
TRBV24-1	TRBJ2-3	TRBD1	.	TGTGCCACCAGCCGGACAGGGAACACAGATACGCAGTATTTT	CATSRTGNTDTQYF
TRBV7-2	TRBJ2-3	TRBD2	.	TGTGCCAGCAGCCCCCTCGGTGTAGCGGGAGGGCCGTTCACAGATACGCAGTATTTT	CASSPLGVAGGPFTDTQYF
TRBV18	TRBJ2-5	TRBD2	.	TGTGCCAGCTCACTCGGGCTAGCGGGAGAAGAGACCCAGTACTTC	CASSLGLAGEETQYF
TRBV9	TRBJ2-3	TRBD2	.	TGTGCCAGCAGCGCATCTAGCGGAGATACGCAGTATTTT	CASSASSGDTQYF
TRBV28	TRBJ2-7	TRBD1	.	TGTGCCAGCAGCCTCACTCCCCGGGGACAGGGACATCACGAGCAGTACTTC	CASSLTPRGQGHHEQYF